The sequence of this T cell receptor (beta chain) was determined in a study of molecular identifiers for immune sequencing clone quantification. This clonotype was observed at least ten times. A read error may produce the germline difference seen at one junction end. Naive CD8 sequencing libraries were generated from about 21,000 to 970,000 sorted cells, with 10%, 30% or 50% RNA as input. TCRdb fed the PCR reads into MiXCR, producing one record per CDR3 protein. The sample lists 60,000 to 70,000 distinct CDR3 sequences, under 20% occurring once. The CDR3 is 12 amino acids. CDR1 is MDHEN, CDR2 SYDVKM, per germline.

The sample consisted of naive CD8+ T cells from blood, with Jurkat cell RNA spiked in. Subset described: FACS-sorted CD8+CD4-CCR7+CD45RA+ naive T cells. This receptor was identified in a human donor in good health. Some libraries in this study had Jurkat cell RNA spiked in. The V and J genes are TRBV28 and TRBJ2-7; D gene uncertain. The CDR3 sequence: CASSFGRQASAF. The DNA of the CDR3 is TGTGCCAGCAGTTTCGGTAGGCAGGCGTCGGCGTTC.